The clone carrying this T cell receptor (beta chain) was seen only a few times. Antigen specificity is unknown. Cells sorted as Tregs were CD4+, CD25+ and CD127-/low. Study-wide points: Tumor memory CD4+ T cell TCR gene usage clustered with blood and lymph node memory CD4+ cells and lymph node naive CD4+ cells.

The CDR3 has 14 amino acids. Germline CDR1 is SGHRS and CDR2 is YFSETQ. Trimming pared 2 bases from V and 4 bases from J, leaving 12 bases between. Full-length variable regions came from constant-region reverse primers plus semi-nested Nested Universal Primer A PCR. In TCRdb, the 5' RACE reads were re-called with MiXCR into one record per CDR3 protein. The sample includes more than 55,000 distinct CDR3 sequences, around 21% of them seen just once. V is TRBV5-1 and J is TRBJ1-1; D remains unclear. Sequenced material: tumor-infiltrating Tregs sorted from the breast tumor. This sequence originates from a female donor with breast cancer. The CDR3 coding sequence is TGCGCCAGCAGCTTAGCTATCCTCGGCACTGAAGCTTTCTTT. It is translated as CASSLAILGTEAFF.